Listed below are T cell receptor beta chains from one sample, sequenced in a study of cytomegalovirus exposure and HLA in healthy donors. Generated by immunoSEQ multiplex PCR, the TCRdb table keeps only in-frame clones and is missing some. The table has 200,000 to 300,000 clones, 90% seen once. The sequenced material came from PBMCs. Receptors were obtained from a woman aged 25-40 years in good health and CMV-seronegative. Both conserved end residues are part of each CDR3. D genes are given only for firm matches. Clone size, where shown, is once, few, many, or a class for clones that have expanded.

v_call,cdr3_length,clone_size,d_call,j_call,cdr3_nt,cdr3_aa
TRBV14,16,.,.,TRBJ2-3,TGTGCCAGCAGCCATAGGGACTTCTCTAGCACAGATACGCAGTATTTT,CASSHRDFSSTDTQYF
TRBV6-1,17,.,.,TRBJ2-3,TGTGCCAGCAGTGAAATTCTGACTGGATTGATCACAGATACGCAGTATTTT,CASSEILTGLITDTQYF
TRBV13,12,.,.,TRBJ2-7,TGTGCCAGCAGCCTGTCCTCCTACGAGCAGTACTTC,CASSLSSYEQYF
TRBV5-4,14,.,.,TRBJ2-7,TGTGCCAGCAGTAATTCGGACAGTGCCTACGAGCAGTACTTC,CASSNSDSAYEQYF
TRBV27,14,.,.,TRBJ1-2,TGTGCCAGCAGTTTAATATACGGGGGGAAGGGCTACACCTTC,CASSLIYGGKGYTF
TRBV7-2,13,.,.,TRBJ2-7,TGTGCCAGCAAAACGGGCCAGTCCTACGAGCAGTACTTC,CASKTGQSYEQYF
TRBV9,15,.,.,TRBJ2-7,TGTGCCAGCAGCCCCATGGGGGAGCCCGTTTATGAGCAGTACTTC,CASSPMGEPVYEQYF
TRBV4-1,17,.,TRBD2,TRBJ2-2,TGCGCCAGCAGCCAGCCCTGGACTAGCGGGAGGACCGGGGAGCTGTTTTTT,CASSQPWTSGRTGELFF
TRBV29-1,15,.,.,TRBJ2-7,TGCAGCGTTGGTATTTCAGGGGCGCCCGCCTACGAGCAGTACTTC,CSVGISGAPAYEQYF
TRBV27,16,.,TRBD2,TRBJ2-1,TGTGCCAGCAGTTTAGACGGGAGGGCCTTTTTGGATGAGCAGTTCTTC,CASSLDGRAFLDEQFF
TRBV19,16,few,.,TRBJ2-5,TGTGCCAGTAGTGCGCGACACAGTCCAATACAAGAGACCCAGTACTTC,CASSARHSPIQETQYF
TRBV18,14,.,.,TRBJ2-1,TGTGCCAGCTCACCACAGGACGGCTACAATGAGCAGTTCTTC,CASSPQDGYNEQFF
TRBV10-1,13,.,.,TRBJ2-5,TGCGCCAGCAGTGGAGCTCCACAAGAGACCCAGTACTTC,CASSGAPQETQYF
TRBV4-3,13,.,.,TRBJ1-1,TGCGCCAGCAGCCAAAAATCGAACACTGAAGCTTTCTTT,CASSQKSNTEAFF
TRBV7-2,12,.,.,TRBJ2-1,TGTGCCAGCAGCTTAGTACGAAATGAGCAGTTCTTC,CASSLVRNEQFF
TRBV6-1,13,.,.,TRBJ2-1,TGTGCCAGCAGAGGGAGCTCCTACAATGAGCAGTTCTTC,CASRGSSYNEQFF
TRBV5-1,13,.,.,TRBJ1-1,TGCGCCAGCAGCAGGGTAAGGAACACTGAAGCTTTCTTT,CASSRVRNTEAFF
TRBV11-3,15,.,.,TRBJ2-1,TGTGCCAGCAGTCCCCCCGGTAGGCGCTACAATGAGCAGTTCTTC,CASSPPGRRYNEQFF
TRBV6-5,14,.,.,TRBJ2-2,TGTGCCAGCAGTATTGGGACCCCTTTCGGGGAGCTGTTTTTT,CASSIGTPFGELFF
TRBV15,16,.,TRBD2,TRBJ2-3,TGTGCCACCAGCAGCGGGCGTAGCGGGAGCACAGATACGCAGTATTTT,CATSSGRSGSTDTQYF
TRBV4-3,16,.,.,TRBJ2-2,TGCGCCAGCAGCCATGAAGGGGGATGGGGAACCGGGGAGCTGTTTTTT,CASSHEGGWGTGELFF
TRBV29-1,15,.,TRBD2,TRBJ2-3,TGCAGCGTTGAAACGACTAGCGGGAGGAGGAATACGCAGTATTTT,CSVETTSGRRNTQYF
TRBV4-1,15,.,.,TRBJ2-7,TGCGCCAGCAGCCAAGCGGCGGGACTCTCCTACGAGCAGTACTTC,CASSQAAGLSYEQYF
TRBV28,11,.,.,TRBJ2-7,TGTGCCAGCCTCTCGGCCTCCGAGCAGTACTTC,CASLSASEQYF
TRBV6-5,15,.,TRBD2,TRBJ2-1,TGTGCCAGCAGTTACGTGACTAGCGGGCCCAATGAGCAGTTCTTC,CASSYVTSGPNEQFF
TRBV19,15,.,TRBD2,TRBJ2-1,TGTGCCAGTAGTATTTACGCGGGAGGGCCGGGTGAGCAGTTCTTC,CASSIYAGGPGEQFF
TRBV25-1,16,.,TRBD2,TRBJ2-1,TGTGCCAGCAGTGAAATCGTGACTAGCGGGAGCAATGAGCAGTTCTTC,CASSEIVTSGSNEQFF
TRBV5-1,13,once,TRBD2,TRBJ2-3,TGCGCCAGCAGCTTAGCGGGAGCAGATACGCAGTATTTT,CASSLAGADTQYF
TRBV20-1,11,.,.,TRBJ2-2,TGCAGTGCTAGAGATGACGGGGAGCTGTTTTTT,CSARDDGELFF
TRBV6-5,12,.,.,TRBJ1-5,TGTGCCAGCGGGGGTGGCAATCAGCCCCAGCATTTT,CASGGGNQPQHF
TRBV27,17,few,.,TRBJ2-2,TGTGCCAGCAGACCCTTACCCACAGGGCCCCTAGGCAGGGAGCTGTTTTTT,CASRPLPTGPLGRELFF
TRBV7-3,15,.,TRBD1,TRBJ2-7,TGTGCCAGCAGCGAGGGACAGGGGGCGATCTACGAGCAGTACTTC,CASSEGQGAIYEQYF
TRBV28,12,.,.,TRBJ2-1,TGTGCCAGCACCTCGACCCAGGGTGTGCAGTTCTTC,CASTSTQGVQFF
TRBV14,13,.,.,TRBJ2-1,TGTGCCAGCAGCCGTCGACTTTACAATGAGCAGTTCTTC,CASSRRLYNEQFF
TRBV7-9,19,.,TRBD2,TRBJ2-7,TGTGCCAGCAGCTTAGCTGGCGGGAGGGCCGCGTTGGGCTCCTACGAGCAGTACTTC,CASSLAGGRAALGSYEQYF
TRBV6-1,14,.,.,TRBJ2-3,TGTGCCAGCAAGGAAATAGCCCGTAAGGATACGCAGTATTTT,CASKEIARKDTQYF
TRBV13,14,.,TRBD2,TRBJ2-2,TGTGCCAGCAGCTGGACTAGCGCCGCCGGGGAGCTGTTTTTT,CASSWTSAAGELFF
TRBV5-5,17,.,TRBD2,TRBJ2-3,TGTGCCAGCAGCTTGAGACTAGCGGGAGATCCCACAGATACGCAGTATTTT,CASSLRLAGDPTDTQYF
TRBV30,14,.,TRBD2,TRBJ2-5,TGTGCCTGGAGTGGTGCTAGCGGGAGTCAGACCCAGTACTTC,CAWSGASGSQTQYF
TRBV7-2,15,.,.,TRBJ2-2,TGTGCCAGCAGCCCAGATCCCGTTAGCGATGAGGAGCTGTTTTTT,CASSPDPVSDEELFF
TRBV5-4,16,.,TRBD2,TRBJ2-2,TGTGCCAGCAGCTCGGGACTAGCGGCGAGTGTCGGGGAGCTGTTTTTT,CASSSGLAASVGELFF
TRBV7-3,16,.,TRBD2,TRBJ2-1,TGTGCCAGCAGCCCCGGGGGGGAGGGAGTAAGTCATGAGCAGTTCTTC,CASSPGGEGVSHEQFF
TRBV18,14,.,.,TRBJ1-1,TGTGCCAGCTCAAGCAAAACAGCGAACACTGAAGCTTTCTTT,CASSSKTANTEAFF
TRBV29-1,16,.,TRBD2,TRBJ2-7,TGCAGCGTTGCCCGGGTAGCGGGAACTGGACGGGGCGAGCAGTACTTC,CSVARVAGTGRGEQYF
TRBV9,14,.,.,TRBJ2-7,TGTGCCAGCAGCGTAGCCGTCGGAACTTACGAGCAGTACTTC,CASSVAVGTYEQYF
TRBV19,14,.,.,TRBJ2-4,TGTGCCAGTAGTATTGGAGGGGGCGAACCGGTTCAGTACTTC,CASSIGGGEPVQYF
TRBV27,14,.,.,TRBJ2-7,TGTGCCAGCAGTTCTCCGGCGCGCTCCTACGAGCAGTACTTC,CASSSPARSYEQYF
TRBV14,14,.,.,TRBJ2-7,TGTGCCAGCAGCCAAATAAGGGGGGCATACGAGCAGTACTTC,CASSQIRGAYEQYF
TRBV14,14,.,TRBD1,TRBJ2-5,TGTGCCAGTAGCCAGGGGGCGCGATCGGAGACCCAGTACTTC,CASSQGARSETQYF
TRBV18,15,.,TRBD2,TRBJ2-3,TGTGCCAGCTCACCGGGACTAGCGGTCACAGATACGCAGTATTTT,CASSPGLAVTDTQYF
TRBV4-3,13,.,.,TRBJ1-1,TGCGCCAGCAGCCGGGCCGTGAACACTGAAGCTTTCTTT,CASSRAVNTEAFF